The 21 T cell receptor beta chains below were found in one sample sequenced in a study of T cells in Graves' hyperthyroidism and ophthalmopathy. TCR beta CDR3 sequences were amplified from RNA transcripts. Using the HTBI primer set, a first-round RT-PCR was run on the TCR CDR3. TCRdb re-derived calls from the multiplex PCR reads in MiXCR, one entry per CDR3 protein. The profile shows about 270,000 distinct CDR3 sequences, approximately 26% of them singletons. Sequenced input: blood. The receptors stem from a man in his forties or fifties with Graves' hyperthyroidism that later progressed to Graves' ophthalmopathy.

There are many counts of this clonotype. The V call is TRBV6-1, the J call TRBJ1-1, with no clear D. Trimming took off 2 bases at V and 3 bases at J, with 10 bases between the two ends. Germline loops: CDR1 MNHNS, CDR2 SASEGT. The CDR3 covers 14 residues. CDR3 residues: CASSESVIDTEAFF. Here the CDR3 DNA reads TGTGCCAGCAGTGAATCCGTCATTGACACTGAAGCTTTCTTT.

The sample holds many counts of this clonotype. The chain carries TRBV28 and TRBJ2-5; D perhaps matches TRBD1 (7 bases). The CDR3 totals 14 residues. Deletions cut 3 bases from V and 7 bases from J, with 15 bases between. The germline gives CDR1 MDHEN, CDR2 SYDVKM. CDR3 in amino acids: CASSLEGARRTQYF. The CDR3 nucleotides read TGTGCCAGCAGTTTGGAGGGGGCGCGGAGGACCCAGTACTTC.

This clonotype was detected many times. The chain joins TRBV6-2 or TRBV6-3 to TRBJ2-7; 12 bases align to TRBD2. V lost 7 bases and J lost 2; bases outside the gene matches: 3. The CDR3 sequence is 14 residues long. From germline, CDR1 is MNHEY and CDR2 SVGEGT. The CDR3 sequence: CASKRLAGAYEQYF. The CDR3 region has the DNA TGTGCCAGCAAAAGACTAGCGGGAGCCTACGAGCAGTACTTC.

This clonotype was observed many times. The genes are TRBV3-1 and TRBJ2-5; no clear D. The CDR3 runs to 15 residues. Germline V gives CDR1 LGHDT, CDR2 YNNKEL (reference sequence). V shed 0 bases and J shed 4 bases, with 12 bases lying between them. For the CDR3, the DNA is TGTGCCAGCAGCCAAGATCAGTTTTTCGGAGAGACCCAGTACTTC. This sequence encodes CASSQDQFFGETQYF.

The CDR3 DNA reads as TGTGCCAGCAGCGGGTATGACAGGGGCTATGGCTACACCTTC. It is translated as CASSGYDRGYGYTF. The V and J genes are TRBV9 and TRBJ1-2, with 8 bases lining up with TRBD1. J lost 4 bases, V lost 3 bases, and 5 bases had no gene match. CDR1 SGDLS and CDR2 YYNGEE come from the germline V gene. The CDR3 runs to 14 residues.

The table lists this clonotype with many counts. The chain combines TRBV11-1 with TRBJ2-5; 8 positions agree with TRBD2. Germline V gene sequence: CDR1 SGHAT, CDR2 FQDESV (reference sequence). The ends lost 3 bases at V and 2 bases at J; junction bases unmatched: 17. This CDR3 spans 19 amino acids. In nucleotides, the CDR3 is TGTGCCAGCAGCTTCGCCCCCTTTCCCAGCGGGAGTGAACAAGAGACCCAGTACTTC. Residues: CASSFAPFPSGSEQETQYF.

This chain links TRBV6-2 or TRBV6-3 with TRBJ2-7; 8 bases are a match to TRBD1. The germline CDR1 and CDR2 sequences are MNHEY and SVGEGT. This CDR3 has 16 residues. The trim removed 9 bases at V and 3 bases at J, leaving 16 bases unmatched. In DNA form, the CDR3 reads TGTGCCAGTAGTCCCCGGGACAGGAACTTTTTCTACGAGCAGTACTTC. As protein: CASSPRDRNFFYEQYF.

The rearrangement links TRBV10-3 to TRBJ1-1; the match to TRBD1 covers 8 bases. Per the germline V gene, CDR1 is ENHRY and CDR2 is SYGVKD. CDR3 length equals 13 residues. After removal of 10 bases from V and 1 base from J, the junction contained 5 bases not matched to a gene. In DNA, the CDR3 is TGTGCCACGACAGGGGTTGAGAACACTGAAGCTTTCTTT. It is translated as CATTGVENTEAFF.

The chain joins TRBV28 to TRBJ2-7, with 9 bases that match TRBD1. V gave up 7 bases and J gave up 12 bases; unmatched junction bases: 19. The CDR3 is 15 residues long. Per germline, CDR1 MDHEN and CDR2 SYDVKM. CDR3 sequence: CASKAHGTGPNRRYF. The DNA for the CDR3 is TGTGCCAGCAAGGCCCACGGGACAGGGCCGAACCGGCGGTACTTC.

This clonotype was seen repeatedly, ten times or more. This chain connects TRBV6-2 or TRBV6-3 to TRBJ2-7, with D perhaps TRBD1 (6 bases). Germline V CDR1 and CDR2: MNHEY, SVGEGT. V lost 4 bases to trimming and J lost 7 bases, with 14 bases between them. This CDR3 is 13 amino acids long. The CDR3 nucleotides read TGTGCCAGCAGTTTTACAGGGAGAGGAGAGCAGTACTTC. Translated, it gives CASSFTGRGEQYF.

The chain recombines TRBV27 with TRBJ1-2, with D tentatively TRBD1 (6 bases). Deletions cut 5 bases from V and 7 bases from J, with 26 bases between. CDR1 and CDR2 from the germline V gene are MNHEY and SMNVEV (reference sequence). The CDR3 runs 17 residues. The CDR3 region has the DNA TGTGCCAGCAGTCCCCGACAGGCGATACTTCTTGGGGGTGGCTACACCTTC. This codes for CASSPRQAILLGGGYTF.

This clonotype was recorded many times. Here the CDR3 reads CASSWVSGRVNQPQHF. For the CDR3, the DNA is TGTGCCAGTAGTTGGGTCTCGGGACGAGTAAATCAGCCCCAGCATTTT. The chain uses TRBV19 and TRBJ1-5, with D maybe TRBD1 (5 bases). V was cut by 5 bases and J by 4 bases, with 18 bases left in between. The germline V gene encodes CDR1 LNHDA and CDR2 SQIVND (reference sequence). The CDR3 is 16 residues long.

This clonotype was seen a single time. The chain is built from TRBV27 and TRBJ2-2; 11 nucleotides line up with TRBD2. CDR1 MNHEY and CDR2 SMNVEV come from the germline V gene (reference sequence). CDR3 length: 19 residues. The J segment lost 1 base and the V segment lost 2 bases, leaving 9 bases of the junction unmatched. The CDR3 DNA follows: TGTGCCAGCAGTTTACGGTGGCAGACTAGCGGGATGAACACCGGGGAGCTGTTTTTT. Protein sequence: CASSLRWQTSGMNTGELFF.

At least ten counts were recorded for this clonotype. This chain uses TRBV29-1 with TRBJ1-5; D possibly corresponds to TRBD1 (6 bases). CDR1 is SQVTM and CDR2 is ANQGSEA in the germline V gene. The V and J ends lost 5 bases and 0 bases respectively, with 8 bases between them. The CDR3 extends over 13 amino acids. CDR3 protein: CSVKGGSNQPQHF. CDR3 nucleotide sequence: TGCAGCGTTAAGGGGGGTAGCAATCAGCCCCAGCATTTT.

The V and J genes are TRBV6-1 and TRBJ2-7; 8 nucleotides line up with TRBD2. The CDR3 loop spans 15 amino acids. J lost 6 bases, V lost 8 bases, and 15 bases had no gene match. Per the germline V gene, CDR1 is MNHNS and CDR2 is SASEGT. The CDR3 DNA follows: TGTGCCAGCCATAAGACGGGAGGGGAGTGGGGCGAGCAGTACTTC. As protein: CASHKTGGEWGEQYF.

The chain employs TRBV20-1 and TRBJ2-5; 8 bases align to TRBD2. Germline lookup yields CDR1 DFQATT and CDR2 SNEGSKA (reference sequence). CDR3 length: 15 residues. V lost 3 bases and J lost 4; bases outside the gene matches: 10. The CDR3 DNA sequence: TGCAGTGCTAGTAAACTAGCGGTCTGGGGAGAGACCCAGTACTTC. Amino acids: CSASKLAVWGETQYF.

This clonotype was recorded many times. The J gene is TRBJ2-5, the V gene TRBV6-5, with 12 bases aligning to TRBD2. The CDR3 is made up of 15 amino acids. The V gene end was trimmed by 1 base and the J gene end by 4 bases; junction bases not matched to a gene: 1. Germline V gene sequence: CDR1 MNHEY, CDR2 SVGAGI. The DNA of the CDR3 is TGTGCCAGCAGTTACTTGGGACTAGCGGGAGAGACCCAGTACTTC. This codes for CASSYLGLAGETQYF.

The chain combines TRBV7-2 with TRBJ1-1; the D gene is possibly TRBD1 (6 bases). The germline CDR1 and CDR2 sequences are SGHTA and FQGNSA. The CDR3 runs to 11 residues. V was clipped by 5 bases and J by 10 bases, with 11 bases between them. CDR3 amino acids: CASSGGLAAFF. DNA of the CDR3: TGTGCCAGCAGCGGGGGGCTCGCAGCTTTCTTT. Full variable domain (outside the CDR3, taken from reference TRBV7-2 and TRBJ1-1): GAGVSQSPSNKVTEKGKDVELRCDPISGHTALYWYRQSLGQGLEFLIYFQGNSAPDKSGLPSDRFSAERTGGSVSTLTIQRTQQEDSAVYLCASSGGLAAFFGQGTRLTVV.

Ten or more counts support this clonotype. For the CDR3, the DNA is TGTGCCATCAGTGATACCTACGAGCAGTACTTC. Translation: CAISDTYEQYF. J is TRBJ2-7 and V is TRBV10-3; no reliable D call. The V gene lost 3 bases and the J gene lost 2 bases, with 2 bases spanning the gap. The CDR3 has 11 residues. The germline CDR1 and CDR2 sequences are ENHRY and SYGVKD.

This clonotype was counted at least ten times. The chain combines TRBV12-3 or TRBV12-4 with TRBJ2-2, with D possibly being TRBD2 (6 bases). The CDR3 loop spans 14 amino acids. The V end lost 2 bases, the J end lost 3 bases, and 7 bases lay between the germline ends. CDR3 nucleotide sequence: TGTGCCAGCAGTTTATGGGGGGACACCGGGGAGCTGTTTTTT. This translates into CASSLWGDTGELFF.

The chain couples TRBV20-1 to TRBJ1-2; no clear D. Germline loops: CDR1 DFQATT, CDR2 SNEGSKA (reference sequence). CDR3 length: 13 amino acids. V lost 6 bases and J lost 6, with 17 bases in between. The CDR3 loop reads CSARLGFRDGYTF. In nucleotides, the CDR3 is TGCAGTGCCCGATTAGGGTTTAGGGATGGCTACACCTTC.